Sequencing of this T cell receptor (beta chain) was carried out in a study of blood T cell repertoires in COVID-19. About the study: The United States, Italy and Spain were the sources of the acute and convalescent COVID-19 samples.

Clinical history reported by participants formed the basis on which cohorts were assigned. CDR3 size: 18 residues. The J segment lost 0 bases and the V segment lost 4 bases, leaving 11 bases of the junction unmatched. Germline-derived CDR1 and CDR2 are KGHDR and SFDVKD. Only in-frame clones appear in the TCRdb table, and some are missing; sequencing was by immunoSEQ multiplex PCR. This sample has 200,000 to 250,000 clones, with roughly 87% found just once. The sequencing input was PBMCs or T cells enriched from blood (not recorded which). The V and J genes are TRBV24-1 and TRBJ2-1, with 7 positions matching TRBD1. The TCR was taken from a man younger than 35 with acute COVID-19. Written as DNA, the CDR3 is TGTGCCACCAGTGAATCCCCGGACAGGCGTAGCTCCTACAATGAGCAGTTCTTC. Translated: CATSESPDRRSSYNEQFF.